This TCR beta chain was sequenced in a study of blood T cell repertoires in COVID-19. Whole-study context: COVID-19 samples from acute and convalescent phases originated in the United States, Italy and Spain. Nucleic acid was either cDNA or gDNA, and it came from T cells, B-cell-depleted T cells, or PBMCs.

Original data processing: Using reference gene primer amplification, nucleated cell counts were estimated. Produced via immunoSEQ multiplex PCR; TCRdb's table is partial and in-frame only. For V, J and clone size, that table is used; D and trimming come from the DNA. The table lists under 250,000 clones, 92% of them singletons, with approximately 1.2% in the top ten. This CDR3 has 13 amino acids. Per germline, CDR1 SEHNR and CDR2 FQNEAQ (reference sequence). V shed 7 bases and J 6 bases; nucleotides not matched to a gene: 6. The sequenced material came from peripheral blood. The chain employs TRBV7-9 and TRBJ1-2; 9 bases line up with TRBD1. The source of this sequence is a man under 40 with acute or convalescent COVID-19. CDR3 DNA: TGTGCCAGCACCCTACGACAGGGGGATGGCTACACCTTC. This gives the protein CASTLRQGDGYTF.